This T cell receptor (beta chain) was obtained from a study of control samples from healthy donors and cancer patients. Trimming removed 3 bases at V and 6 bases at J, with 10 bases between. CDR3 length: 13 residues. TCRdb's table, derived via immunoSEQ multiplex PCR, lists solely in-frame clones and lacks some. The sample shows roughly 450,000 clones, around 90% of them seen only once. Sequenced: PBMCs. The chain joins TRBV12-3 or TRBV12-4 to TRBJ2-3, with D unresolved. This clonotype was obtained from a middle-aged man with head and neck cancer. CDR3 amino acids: CASSFSLADTQYF. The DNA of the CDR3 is TGTGCCAGCAGTTTTTCATTGGCTGATACGCAGTATTTT.